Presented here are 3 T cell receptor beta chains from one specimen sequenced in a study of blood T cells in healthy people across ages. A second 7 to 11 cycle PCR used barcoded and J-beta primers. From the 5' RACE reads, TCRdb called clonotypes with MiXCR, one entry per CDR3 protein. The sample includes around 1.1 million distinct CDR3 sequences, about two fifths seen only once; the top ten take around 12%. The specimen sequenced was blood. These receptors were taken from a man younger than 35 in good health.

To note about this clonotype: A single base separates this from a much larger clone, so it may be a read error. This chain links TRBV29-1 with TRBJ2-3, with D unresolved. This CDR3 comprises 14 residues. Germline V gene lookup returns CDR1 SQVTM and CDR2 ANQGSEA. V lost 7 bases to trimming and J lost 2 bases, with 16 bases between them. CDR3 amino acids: CSGKDGDYTDTQYF. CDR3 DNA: TGCAGCGGAAAGGATGGGGATTACACAGATACGCAGTATTTT.

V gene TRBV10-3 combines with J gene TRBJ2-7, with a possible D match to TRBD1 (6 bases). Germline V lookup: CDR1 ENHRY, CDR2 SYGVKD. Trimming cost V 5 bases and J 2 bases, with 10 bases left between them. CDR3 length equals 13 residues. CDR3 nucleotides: TGTGCCATCAGTCCACAGGGTCCCTACGAGCAGTACTTC. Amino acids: CAISPQGPYEQYF.

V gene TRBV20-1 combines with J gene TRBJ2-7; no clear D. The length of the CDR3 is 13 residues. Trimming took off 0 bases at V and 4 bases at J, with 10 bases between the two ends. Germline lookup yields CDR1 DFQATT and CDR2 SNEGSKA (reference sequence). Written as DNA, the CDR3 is TGCAGTGCTAGAGATCAAGAAAAGTACGAGCAGTACTTC. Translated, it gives CSARDQEKYEQYF.